This T cell receptor (beta chain) was identified during a study of graft-versus-host responses after intestinal transplantation. In regard to this clone: No antigen is known for it.

Study-level results: Some GvH clones appeared in ileal mucosa or blood before recipient bone marrow.

The protocol was immunoSEQ multiplex PCR, while the TCRdb copy is restricted to in-frame clones and leaves out a portion. The sample yields about 93,000 clones, around 93% seen once. With 0 bases removed from V and 0 bases from J, the gap between germline ends came to 15 bases. Germline CDR1 and CDR2: SGHRS and YFSETQ. CDR3 size: 18 residues. This sequence originates from a human donor who received an intestinal transplant. This rearrangement joins TRBV5-1 to TRBJ2-2, with D possibly TRBD1 on 6 matching bases. Sequenced material: unstimulated CD8+ T cells sorted from spleen or lymph node cells, taken before intestinal transplant. The CDR3 bases are TGCGCCAGCAGCTTGGCACAGGGAACCACAGCGAACACCGGGGAGCTGTTTTTT. It translates to CASSLAQGTTANTGELFF.